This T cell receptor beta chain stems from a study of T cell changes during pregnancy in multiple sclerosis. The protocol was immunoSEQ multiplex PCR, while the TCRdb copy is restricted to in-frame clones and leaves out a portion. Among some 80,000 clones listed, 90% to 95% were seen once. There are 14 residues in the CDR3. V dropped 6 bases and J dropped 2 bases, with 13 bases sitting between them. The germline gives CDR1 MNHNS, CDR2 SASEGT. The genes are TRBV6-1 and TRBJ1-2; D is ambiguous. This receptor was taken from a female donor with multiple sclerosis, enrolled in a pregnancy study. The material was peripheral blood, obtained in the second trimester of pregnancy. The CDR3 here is CASRIRRGNYGYTF. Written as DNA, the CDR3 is TGTGCCAGCAGAATAAGACGGGGAAACTATGGCTACACCTTC.